Shown below are 10 T cell receptor beta chains from a single sample sequenced in a study of T cells in Graves' hyperthyroidism and ophthalmopathy. Amplified regions were TCR beta CDR3 sequences from RNA transcripts. Carried out on the TCR CDR3, a first-round RT-PCR used the HTBI primer set. TCRdb independently ran MiXCR on the multiplex PCR reads; one entry per CDR3 protein. The sample records about 55,000 distinct CDR3 sequences, 53% being singletons. Material for sequencing was blood. All receptors come from a woman in her sixties or seventies with Graves' ophthalmopathy.

The chain has TRBV9 and TRBJ1-3; D might be TRBD1 (5 bases). Germline values: CDR1 SGDLS, CDR2 YYNGEE. The CDR3 is 14 residues long. Trimming stripped 4 bases from V and 2 bases from J, with 10 bases between. The CDR3 spells CASSLQGTGNTIYF. The CDR3 DNA reads TGTGCCAGCAGCTTGCAGGGTACTGGAAACACCATATATTTT.

The gene calls are TRBV7-9 and TRBJ2-1; TRBD1 is a possible D gene (5 bases). The CDR3 has 16 residues. Germline V lookup: CDR1 SEHNR, CDR2 FQNEAQ (reference sequence). Trimming took 4 bases from V and 12 from J, leaving 25 bases between them. CDR3 sequence reads: CASSSPADRPTDTQFF. CDR3 DNA sequence: TGTGCCAGCAGCTCGCCCGCAGACAGACCCACAGATACGCAGTTCTTC.

To note about this clonotype: The conserved final phenylalanine or tryptophan is absent from the CDR3, which likely points to a read error. It is unclear where the CDR3 begins or ends on the DNA, so no DNA is shown, and the CDR3 is as TCRdb lists it. J is TRBJ1-1 and V is TRBV7-2; the table names TRBD1, a call not compared with the DNA. The germline CDR1 and CDR2 sequences are SGHTA and FQGNSA. The CDR3 is 15 residues long, counting both termini. The CDR3 region is CASRPWTGALKLPQA.

The chain couples TRBV20-1 to TRBJ2-1; D is ambiguous. Deletions cut 2 bases from V and 0 bases from J, with 11 bases between. Germline V lookup: CDR1 DFQATT, CDR2 SNEGSKA (reference sequence). The length of the CDR3 is 15 residues. CDR3 nucleotide sequence: TGCAGTGCTAGACTGGGCGGAAGCTCCTACAATGAGCAGTTCTTC. Encoded protein: CSARLGGSSYNEQFF.

CDR3 amino acids: CSARDLIAADTQYF. CDR3 DNA: TGCAGTGCTAGAGATCTTATAGCGGCAGATACGCAGTATTTT. The chain uses TRBV20-1 and TRBJ2-3, with D possibly matching TRBD2 (6 bases). Trimming removed 0 bases at V and 4 bases at J, with 11 bases between. The CDR3 contains 14 residues. Germline values: CDR1 DFQATT, CDR2 SNEGSKA (reference sequence).

V is TRBV20-1 and J is TRBJ1-2, with a weak D call TRBD1 (6 bases). Per germline, CDR1 DFQATT and CDR2 SNEGSKA (reference sequence). V was shortened by 3 bases and J by 4 bases, with 24 bases between the two germline ends. CDR3 length: 17 amino acids. DNA for the CDR3: TGCAGTGCTAGGGGGGCCCGTACGGGGTACGTGGGCTATGGCTACACCTTC. Protein sequence: CSARGARTGYVGYGYTF.

This clonotype has ten or more counts. The V and J genes are TRBV11-2 and TRBJ2-3; no clear D gene. The CDR3 is 12 residues long. Per the germline V gene, CDR1 is SGHAT and CDR2 is FQNNGV. Trimming took 5 bases from V and 6 from J, leaving 9 bases between them. The CDR3 reads CASSPDGDTQYF. CDR3 in DNA: TGTGCCAGCAGCCCCGACGGGGATACGCAGTATTTT. Supplemented by reference TRBV11-2 and TRBJ2-3, the full variable domain reads EAGVAQSPRYKIIEKRQSVAFWCNPISGHATLYWYQQILGQGPKLLIQFQNNGVVDDSQLPKDRFSAERLKGVDSTLKIQPAKLEDSAVYLCASSPDGDTQYFGPGTRLTVL.

This clonotype was detected many times. The rearrangement links TRBV30 to TRBJ2-1; TRBD2 aligns across 7 bases. With V trimmed by 2 bases and J by 5 bases, 9 bases remained unmatched. The CDR3 is made up of 15 amino acids. Germline loops: CDR1 GTSNPN, CDR2 SVGIG (reference sequence). The CDR3 sequence is CAWSKAGERDNEQFF. The CDR3 DNA is TGTGCCTGGAGTAAGGCGGGAGAAAGGGACAATGAGCAGTTCTTC.

There are a few counts of this clonotype. The rearrangement links TRBV4-1 to TRBJ2-3; D may be TRBD2 (7 bases). Trimming removed 1 base from V and 4 bases from J, with 21 bases in between. The CDR3 runs to 18 residues. The germline gives CDR1 MGHRA, CDR2 YSYEKL. DNA of the CDR3: TGCGCCAGCAGCCAAGGGGGGGCGCCAGCGGGGTTCCCAGATACGCAGTATTTT. The encoded protein is CASSQGGAPAGFPDTQYF.

As to this clonotype: A single base separates this from a much larger clone, so it may be a read error. This is likely a read error, given that the CDR3 carries no conserved phenylalanine or tryptophan at its end. Here the CDR3 DNA reads TGTGCCTGGACAAACTCTGGAAACACCATATATTCT. Protein: CAWTNSGNTIYS. This chain connects TRBV30 to TRBJ1-3; D is unresolved. Germline V gives CDR1 GTSNPN, CDR2 SVGIG (reference sequence). The CDR3 runs 12 residues. V lost 4 bases to trimming and J lost 0 bases, with 4 bases between them.